This passage covers 17 T cell receptor beta chains from one sample sequenced in a study of cytomegalovirus exposure and HLA in healthy donors. Researchers ran the PCR with 60 Vbeta and 13 Jbeta primers. Repertoires were generated with immunoSEQ multiplex PCR, while TCRdb's copy carries only in-frame clones and drops some. The data hold about 120,000 clones, with roughly three fifths observed a single time. The material sequenced was PBMCs. All receptors derive from a woman aged 40 to 50 in good health and CMV-seropositive.

The chain carries TRBV6-4 and TRBJ2-2, with TRBD1 matching over 10 bases. The CDR3 has 17 residues. Germline lookup yields CDR1 MRHNA and CDR2 SNTAGT. V gave up 3 bases and J gave up 6 bases; unmatched junction bases: 10. The CDR3 here is CASSDSSGTGEAGELFF. The CDR3 region has the DNA TGTGCCAGCAGTGATTCCTCCGGGACAGGGGAGGCCGGGGAGCTGTTTTTT.

This clone was observed once. The chain has TRBV7-9 and TRBJ2-7; perhaps TRBD2 as D (6 bases). V lost 8 bases to trimming and J lost 4 bases, with 6 bases between them. The CDR3 extends over 10 amino acids. Germline-derived CDR1 and CDR2 are SEHNR and FQNEAQ (reference sequence). In nucleotides, the CDR3 is TGTGCCAGCGGGACTTACGAGCAGTACTTC. As protein: CASGTYEQYF.

The chain is built from TRBV9 and TRBJ2-2; 8 positions agree with TRBD2. Germline assignment: CDR1 SGDLS and CDR2 YYNGEE. The V and J ends lost 4 bases and 1 base, in that order; junction bases with no gene match: 3. The CDR3 loop spans 15 amino acids. CDR3: CASSRSGGNTGELFF. CDR3 in DNA: TGTGCCAGCAGCAGAAGCGGGGGGAACACCGGGGAGCTGTTTTTT.

This clone was counted only a few times. The rearrangement uses TRBV21-1 and TRBJ2-5; the DNA was not used to check the table's D call, TRBD1. TRBV21-1 represents a pseudogene. The CDR3 is 14 residues long. The CDR3 loop is CASTPGTAQETQYF. CDR3 bases: TGTGCCAGCACTCCCGGGACAGCACAAGAGACCCAGTACTTC.

This clone was seen a handful of times. V gene TRBV5-1 combines with J gene TRBJ2-1; 10 bases fit TRBD1. Per germline, CDR1 SGHRS and CDR2 YFSETQ. The CDR3 spans 16 residues. The V segment lost 0 bases and the J segment 10 bases; nucleotides outside the gene matches: 10. CDR3 sequence (DNA): TGCGCCAGCAGCTTGGCCCGGGACAGGGGATCGGAGGAGCAGTTCTTC. As protein: CASSLARDRGSEEQFF.

This clone was observed a single time. V is TRBV7-3 and J is TRBJ2-1, with TRBD2 identical over 10 bases. The CDR3 has 15 amino acids. The junction had 3 bases not matched to a gene; V was cut back by 3 bases and J by 4 bases. Per germline, CDR1 SGHTA and CDR2 FQGTGA. This CDR3 reads CASSLGLALYNEQFF. In DNA form, the CDR3 reads TGTGCCAGCAGCTTGGGACTAGCGTTGTACAATGAGCAGTTCTTC.

The chain has TRBV27 and TRBJ2-1; 8 nucleotides line up with TRBD2. Losses at the gene ends were 2 bases for V and 6 bases for J; bases not matched to a gene: 6. Germline lookup yields CDR1 MNHEY and CDR2 SMNVEV (reference sequence). The CDR3 is 15 amino acids. The CDR3 DNA reads as TGTGCCAGCAGTTTACACGGGGGGGCCTCCAATGAGCAGTTCTTC. This translates into CASSLHGGASNEQFF.

This clone was seen more than once but under ten times. The chain recombines TRBV14 with TRBJ1-4; TRBD1 is a possible D gene (5 bases). The CDR3 has 14 residues. Trimming pared 3 bases from V and 4 bases from J, leaving 9 bases between. The germline gives CDR1 SGHDN, CDR2 FVKESK. CDR3 DNA sequence: TGTGCCAGCAGCCAGGAGGGGATTAATGAAAAACTGTTTTTT. Translated: CASSQEGINEKLFF.

The gene calls are TRBV27 and TRBJ2-3; 7 nucleotides agree with TRBD1. V shed 3 bases, J shed 4 bases, and the junction held 22 bases outside the gene matches. Germline V CDR1 and CDR2: MNHEY, SMNVEV (reference sequence). The length of the CDR3 is 20 residues. CDR3 sequence (DNA): TGTGCCAGCAGTTTCGGTTTCTGGGCAGGGAGACAGGGTCAGGCAGATACGCAGTATTTT. Translating it yields CASSFGFWAGRQGQADTQYF.

This chain uses TRBV6-5 with TRBJ2-7; 8 nucleotides match TRBD1. Unmatched junction bases numbered 13, after V lost 7 bases and J lost 5 bases. Looked up from germline, CDR1 is MNHEY and CDR2 is SVGAGI. The CDR3 covers 15 residues. The CDR3 DNA sequence: TGTGCCAGCACGCCCCACACAGGGGGGAAACACGAGCAGTACTTC. It yields the protein CASTPHTGGKHEQYF.

V usage is TRBV18 and J usage is TRBJ2-1, with 8 positions matching TRBD2. This CDR3 region has 14 residues. From germline, CDR1 is KGHSH and CDR2 LQKENI. The junction had 7 bases not matched to a gene; V was cut back by 5 bases and J by 7 bases. The DNA for the CDR3 is TGTGCCAGCTCATCGATTGGACTAGCAAATGAGCAGTTCTTC. It is translated as CASSSIGLANEQFF. The full variable domain, completed using reference TRBV18 and TRBJ2-1, is NAGVMQNPRHLVRRRGQEARLRCSPMKGHSHVYWYRQLPEEGLKFMVYLQKENIIDESGMPKERFSAEFPKEGPSILRIQQVVRGDSAAYFCASSSIGLANEQFFGPGTRLTVL.

Details on this clone: Mismatch with germline at one junction end may stem from a read error. The chain's CDR3 is CASSAGQDYGYPF. The CDR3 DNA sequence: TGTGCCAGCTCAGCCGGACAGGACTATGGCTACCCCTTC. This rearrangement joins TRBV18 to TRBJ1-2; TRBD1 matches 7 bases. The V gene's germline CDR1 is KGHSH and CDR2 LQKENI. The CDR3 is 13 amino acids.

This clone was detected a few times. The genes are TRBV28 and TRBJ2-2; no clear D. The CDR3 spans 13 residues. Germline-derived CDR1 and CDR2 are MDHEN and SYDVKM. V shed 5 bases and J shed 5 bases, with 9 bases lying between them. CDR3 nucleotides: TGTGCCAGCAGTCCCCCAAATACCGGGGAGCTGTTTTTT. Protein: CASSPPNTGELFF. Using reference TRBV28 and TRBJ2-2 for the parts outside the CDR3, the full variable domain is DVKVTQSSRYLVKRTGEKVFLECVQDMDHENMFWYRQDPGLGLRLIYFSYDVKMKEKGDIPEGYSVSREKKERFSLILESASTNQTSMYLCASSPPNTGELFFGEGSRLTVL.

This chain uses TRBV2 with TRBJ1-1; D not resolved. Germline V gene data show CDR1 as SNHLY and CDR2 as FYNNEI. The length of the CDR3 is 11 residues. Trimming stripped 5 bases from V and 10 bases from J, with 11 bases between. The CDR3 coding sequence is TGTGCCAGCAGTCCAGCGGACGGAGCTTTCTTT. It codes for CASSPADGAFF.

The J gene is TRBJ2-1, the V gene TRBV7-9; perhaps TRBD1 as D (5 bases). From germline, CDR1 is SEHNR and CDR2 FQNEAQ (reference sequence). This CDR3 contains 11 residues. V was trimmed by 1 base and J by 10 bases, leaving 5 bases between them. In DNA, the CDR3 is TGTGCCAGCAGCTTAGACAGGGAGCAGTTCTTC. This sequence encodes CASSLDREQFF.

This chain links TRBV6-6 with TRBJ2-6; a weak D match, TRBD1 (6 bases). Germline-derived CDR1 and CDR2 are MNHNY and SVGAGI (reference sequence). V lost 11 bases to trimming and J lost 2 bases, with 13 bases between them. CDR3 length equals 14 residues. In DNA form, the CDR3 reads TGTGCCGTACTCGCAGGGGCTGGGGCCAACGTCCTGACTTTC. This encodes CAVLAGAGANVLTF.

The CDR3 protein is CASSYSRYGEAFF. The CDR3 DNA reads TGTGCCAGCAGTTACTCGAGGTATGGTGAAGCTTTCTTT. V and J are TRBV6-5 and TRBJ1-1; no clear D gene. Trimming took 0 bases from V and 7 from J, leaving 9 bases between them. The CDR3 spans 13 residues. The germline gives CDR1 MNHEY, CDR2 SVGAGI.